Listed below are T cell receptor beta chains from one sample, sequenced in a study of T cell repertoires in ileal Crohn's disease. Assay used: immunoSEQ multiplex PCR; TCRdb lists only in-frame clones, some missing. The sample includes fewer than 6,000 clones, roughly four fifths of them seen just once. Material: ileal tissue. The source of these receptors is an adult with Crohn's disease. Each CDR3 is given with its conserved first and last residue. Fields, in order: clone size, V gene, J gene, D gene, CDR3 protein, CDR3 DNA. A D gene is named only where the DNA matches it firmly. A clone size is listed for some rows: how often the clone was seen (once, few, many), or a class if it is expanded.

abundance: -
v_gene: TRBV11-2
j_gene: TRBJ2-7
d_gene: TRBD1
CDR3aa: CASSPGQGAYEQYF
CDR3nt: TGTGCCAGCAGCCCTGGACAGGGGGCGTACGAGCAGTACTTC

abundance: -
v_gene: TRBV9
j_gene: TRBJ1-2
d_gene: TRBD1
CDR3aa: CASSVSGQGFGLSGYTF
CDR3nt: TGTGCCAGCAGCGTGTCGGGACAGGGTTTCGGTTTGAGTGGCTACACCTTC

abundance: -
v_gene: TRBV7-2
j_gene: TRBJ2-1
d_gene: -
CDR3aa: CASSLDSTYNGQFF
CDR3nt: TGTGCCAGCAGCTTAGACAGTACCTACAATGGGCAGTTCTTC

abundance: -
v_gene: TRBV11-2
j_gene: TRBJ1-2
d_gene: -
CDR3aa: CASSCRCTGGYTF
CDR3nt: TGTGCCAGCAGCTGTAGGTGTACAGGGGGCTACACCTTC

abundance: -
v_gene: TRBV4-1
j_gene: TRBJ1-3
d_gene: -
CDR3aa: CASSQEGGLRNTIYF
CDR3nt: TGCGCCAGCAGCCAAGAGGGGGGTCTCAGAAACACCATATATTTT

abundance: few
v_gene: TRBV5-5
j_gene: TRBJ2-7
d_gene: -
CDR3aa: CASSPIEGGEQYF
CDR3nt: TGTGCCAGCAGCCCTATTGAGGGTGGGGAGCAGTACTTC

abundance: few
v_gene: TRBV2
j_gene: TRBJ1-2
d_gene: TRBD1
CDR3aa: CATPKDRLNGYTF
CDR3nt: TGTGCCACCCCAAAGGACAGGTTAAATGGCTACACCTTC

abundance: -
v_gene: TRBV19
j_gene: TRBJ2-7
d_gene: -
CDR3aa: CASSMDPDDEQYF
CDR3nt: TGTGCCAGTAGTATGGACCCTGATGACGAGCAGTACTTC

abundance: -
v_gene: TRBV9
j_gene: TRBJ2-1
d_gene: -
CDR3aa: CASTPPWLANEQFF
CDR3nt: TGTGCCAGCACCCCCCCGTGGCTAGCCAATGAGCAGTTCTTC

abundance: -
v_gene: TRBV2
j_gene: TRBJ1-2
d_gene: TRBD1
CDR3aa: CASIIGTVYGYTF
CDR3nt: TGTGCCAGCATCATCGGGACAGTCTATGGCTACACCTTC

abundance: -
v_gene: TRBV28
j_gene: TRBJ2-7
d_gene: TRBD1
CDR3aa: CASSVTGTGVYEQYF
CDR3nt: TGTGCCAGCAGTGTCACCGGGACAGGGGTGTACGAGCAGTACTTC

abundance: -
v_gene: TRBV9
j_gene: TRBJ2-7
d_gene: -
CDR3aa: CASSLGADNEQYF
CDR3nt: TGTGCCAGCAGCCTCGGCGCAGATAACGAGCAGTACTTC

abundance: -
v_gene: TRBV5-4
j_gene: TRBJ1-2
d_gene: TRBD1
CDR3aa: CASSFGQVYGYTF
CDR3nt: TGTGCCAGCAGCTTCGGACAGGTCTATGGCTACACCTTC

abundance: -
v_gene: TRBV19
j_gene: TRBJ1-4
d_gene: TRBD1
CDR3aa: CASSTQRQGNEKLFF
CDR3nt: TGTGCCAGTAGTACCCAAAGACAGGGTAATGAAAAACTGTTTTTT

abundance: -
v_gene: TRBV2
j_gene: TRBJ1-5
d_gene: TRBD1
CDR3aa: CASRDRTGGDQPQHF
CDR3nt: TGTGCCAGCAGAGATCGGACAGGGGGCGATCAGCCCCAGCATTTT

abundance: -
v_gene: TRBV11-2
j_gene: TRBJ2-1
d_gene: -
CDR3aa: CASSLFQSFTDYNEQFF
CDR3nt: TGTGCCAGCAGCTTATTCCAAAGTTTTACGGATTACAATGAGCAGTTCTTC

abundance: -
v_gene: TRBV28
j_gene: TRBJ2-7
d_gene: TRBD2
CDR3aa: CASSSLSGSLYEQYF
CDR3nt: TGTGCCAGCAGTTCACTTAGCGGGAGTCTGTACGAGCAGTACTTC

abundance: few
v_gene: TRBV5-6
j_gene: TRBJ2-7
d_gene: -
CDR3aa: CASSLSLYEQYF
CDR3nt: TGTGCCAGCAGCCTCTCCCTATACGAGCAGTACTTC

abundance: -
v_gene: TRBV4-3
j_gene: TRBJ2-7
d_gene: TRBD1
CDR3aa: CASSQYRQGLYEQYF
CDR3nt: TGCGCCAGCAGCCAGTACCGACAGGGGTTGTACGAGCAGTACTTC

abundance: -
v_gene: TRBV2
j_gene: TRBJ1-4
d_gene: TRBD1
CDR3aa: CASSGTGNEKLFF
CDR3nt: TGTGCCAGCAGTGGGACAGGGAATGAAAAACTGTTTTTT

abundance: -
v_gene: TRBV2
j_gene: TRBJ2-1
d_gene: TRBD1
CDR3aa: CASSDSDRGSDEQFF
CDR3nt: TGTGCCAGCAGTGATTCGGACAGGGGGAGCGATGAGCAGTTCTTC

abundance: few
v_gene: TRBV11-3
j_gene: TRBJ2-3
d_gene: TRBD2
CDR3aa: CASSFPLAGAHTSTDTQYF
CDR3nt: TGTGCCAGCAGCTTCCCTTTAGCGGGGGCGCATACTAGCACAGATACGCAGTATTTT

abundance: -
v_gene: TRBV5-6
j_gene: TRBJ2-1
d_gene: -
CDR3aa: CASSLGQGSRQFF
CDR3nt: TGTGCCAGCAGCTTGGGGCAGGGATCGAGGCAGTTCTTC

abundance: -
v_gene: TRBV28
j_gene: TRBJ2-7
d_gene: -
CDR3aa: CASSLSGTRSSYEQYF
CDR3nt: TGTGCCAGCAGTTTGAGTGGGACCCGGAGCTCCTACGAGCAGTACTTC

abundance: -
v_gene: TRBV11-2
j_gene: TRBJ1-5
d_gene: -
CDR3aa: CASSLEYNQPQHF
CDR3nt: TGTGCCAGCAGCTTAGAGTACAATCAGCCCCAGCATTTT

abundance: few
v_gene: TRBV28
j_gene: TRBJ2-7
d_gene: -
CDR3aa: CASSPSGSHEQYF
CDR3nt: TGTGCCAGCAGTCCCTCGGGGTCCCACGAGCAGTACTTC

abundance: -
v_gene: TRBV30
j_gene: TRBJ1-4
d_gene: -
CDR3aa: CAWSGVGGTNEKLFF
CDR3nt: TGTGCCTGGAGTGGAGTGGGGGGAACTAATGAAAAACTGTTTTTT

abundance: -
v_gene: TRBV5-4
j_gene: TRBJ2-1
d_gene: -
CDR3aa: CASSFWGWARSYNEQFF
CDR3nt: TGTGCCAGCAGCTTTTGGGGTTGGGCTCGCTCCTACAATGAGCAGTTCTTC

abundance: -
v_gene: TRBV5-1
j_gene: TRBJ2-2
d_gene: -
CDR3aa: CASTLVSAGTGELFF
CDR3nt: TGCGCCAGCACCCTAGTTTCGGCAGGCACCGGGGAGCTGTTTTTT

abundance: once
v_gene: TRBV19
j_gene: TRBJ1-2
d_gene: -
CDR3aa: CASSISGEDYGYTF
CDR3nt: TGTGCCAGTAGTATCTCAGGGGAGGACTATGGCTACACCTTC

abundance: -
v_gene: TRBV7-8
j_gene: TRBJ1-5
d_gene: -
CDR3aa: CASSIGSNQPQHF
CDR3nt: TGTGCCAGCAGCATAGGAAGCAATCAGCCCCAGCATTTT

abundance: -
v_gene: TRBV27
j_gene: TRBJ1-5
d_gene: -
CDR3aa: CASSLSGNLNQPQHF
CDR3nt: TGTGCCAGCAGTTTATCGGGGAATTTAAATCAGCCCCAGCATTTT

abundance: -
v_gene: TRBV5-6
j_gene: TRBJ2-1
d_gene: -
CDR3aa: CASSLGDIAYNEQFF
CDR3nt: TGTGCCAGCAGCTTGGGGGACATTGCATACAATGAGCAGTTCTTC

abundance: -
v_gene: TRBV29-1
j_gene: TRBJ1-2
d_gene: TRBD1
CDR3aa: CSVYRGHMRGYTF
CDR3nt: TGCAGCGTGTACAGGGGGCATATGCGGGGCTACACCTTC

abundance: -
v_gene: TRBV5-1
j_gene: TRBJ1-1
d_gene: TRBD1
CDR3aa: CASSTRQGRNTEAFF
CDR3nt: TGCGCCAGCAGCACACGACAGGGGCGAAACACTGAAGCTTTCTTT

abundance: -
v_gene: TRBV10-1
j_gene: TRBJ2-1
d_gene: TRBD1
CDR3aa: CASSEFIRDRVNEQFF
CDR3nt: TGCGCCAGCAGTGAGTTTATCCGGGACAGGGTCAATGAGCAGTTCTTC

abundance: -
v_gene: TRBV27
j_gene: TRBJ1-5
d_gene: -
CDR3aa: CASSLGADNQPQHF
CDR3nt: TGTGCCAGCAGTCTCGGGGCAGATAATCAGCCCCAGCATTTT

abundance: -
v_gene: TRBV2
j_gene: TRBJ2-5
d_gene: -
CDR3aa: CASGRQQETQYF
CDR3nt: TGTGCCAGCGGGAGGCAGCAAGAGACCCAGTACTTC

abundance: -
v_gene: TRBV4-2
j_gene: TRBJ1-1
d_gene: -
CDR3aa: CASSQDLAGGETEAFF
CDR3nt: TGTGCCAGCAGCCAAGATCTTGCTGGGGGGGAGACTGAAGCTTTCTTT

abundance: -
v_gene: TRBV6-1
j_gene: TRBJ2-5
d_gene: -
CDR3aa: CASSLKGIQETQYF
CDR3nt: TGTGCCAGCAGTCTTAAAGGGATACAAGAGACCCAGTACTTC

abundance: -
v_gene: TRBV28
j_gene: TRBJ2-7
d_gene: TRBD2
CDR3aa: CASTPSGGPTYEQYF
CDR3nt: TGTGCCAGCACCCCTAGCGGGGGGCCGACCTACGAGCAGTACTTC

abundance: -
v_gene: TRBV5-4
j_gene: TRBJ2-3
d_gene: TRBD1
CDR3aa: CASSLRTGQSTDTQYF
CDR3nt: TGTGCCAGCAGCTTGAGGACAGGGCAATCCACAGATACGCAGTATTTT

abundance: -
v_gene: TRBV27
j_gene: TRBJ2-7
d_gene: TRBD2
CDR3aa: CASSSPSTSGAYEQYF
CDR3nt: TGTGCCAGCAGCTCCCCCTCGACTAGCGGAGCCTACGAGCAGTACTTC

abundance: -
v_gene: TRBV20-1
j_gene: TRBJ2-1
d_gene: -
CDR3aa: CSVQTINEQFF
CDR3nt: TGCAGTGTCCAGACGATCAATGAGCAGTTCTTC

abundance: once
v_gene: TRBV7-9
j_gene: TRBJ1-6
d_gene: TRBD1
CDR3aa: CASSSPRTGRNSPLHF
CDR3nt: TGTGCCAGCAGCTCGCCACGGACAGGTCGTAATTCACCCCTCCACTTT

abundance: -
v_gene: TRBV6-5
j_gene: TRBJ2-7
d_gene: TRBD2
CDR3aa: CASSPYGGSVYEQYF
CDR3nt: TGTGCCAGCAGCCCCTACGGGGGGTCCGTTTACGAGCAGTACTTC

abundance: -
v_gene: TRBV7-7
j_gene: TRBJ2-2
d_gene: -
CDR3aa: CASGLRGATGELFF
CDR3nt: TGTGCCAGCGGTTTACGTGGGGCTACCGGGGAGCTGTTTTTT

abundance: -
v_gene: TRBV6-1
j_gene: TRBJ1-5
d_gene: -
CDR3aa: CASSGAPNGNQPQHF
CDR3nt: TGTGCCAGCAGTGGGGCCCCTAACGGAAATCAGCCCCAGCATTTT

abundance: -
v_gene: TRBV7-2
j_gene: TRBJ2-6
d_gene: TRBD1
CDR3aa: CASSLGRQGPGSGANVLTF
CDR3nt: TGTGCCAGCAGCTTAGGGAGACAGGGCCCGGGATCTGGGGCCAACGTCCTGACTTTC

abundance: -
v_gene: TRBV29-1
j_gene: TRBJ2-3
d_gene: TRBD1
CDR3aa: CSAGTGNTDTQYF
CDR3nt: TGCAGCGCCGGGACAGGGAACACAGATACGCAGTATTTT

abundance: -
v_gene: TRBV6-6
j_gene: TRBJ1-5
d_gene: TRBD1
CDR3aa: CASSSGTGGFNQPQHF
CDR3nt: TGTGCCAGCAGTTCCGGGACAGGGGGTTTCAATCAGCCCCAGCATTTT

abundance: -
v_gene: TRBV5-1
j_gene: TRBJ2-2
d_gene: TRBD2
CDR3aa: CASSLEWAGGPPGELFF
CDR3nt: TGCGCCAGCAGCTTGGAATGGGCGGGAGGGCCCCCCGGGGAGCTGTTTTTT

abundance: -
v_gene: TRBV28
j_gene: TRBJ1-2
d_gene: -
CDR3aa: CASSLQRTGHGYTF
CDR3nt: TGTGCCAGCAGTTTACAGCGCACGGGTCATGGCTACACCTTC

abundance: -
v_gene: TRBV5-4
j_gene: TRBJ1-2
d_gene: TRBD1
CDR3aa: CATSTGGYGYTF
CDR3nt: TGTGCCACCTCGACAGGGGGCTATGGCTACACCTTC

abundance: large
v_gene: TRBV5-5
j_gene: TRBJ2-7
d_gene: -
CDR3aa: CASSQTYEQYF
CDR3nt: TGTGCCAGCAGCCAGACCTACGAGCAGTACTTC

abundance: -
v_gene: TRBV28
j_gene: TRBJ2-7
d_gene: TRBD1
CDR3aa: CASSYGTGGHEQYF
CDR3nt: TGTGCCAGCAGTTACGGGACAGGAGGCCACGAGCAGTACTTC

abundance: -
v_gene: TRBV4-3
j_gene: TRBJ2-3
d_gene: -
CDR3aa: CASTGPADTQYF
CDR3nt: TGCGCCAGTACAGGGCCGGCAGATACGCAGTATTTT

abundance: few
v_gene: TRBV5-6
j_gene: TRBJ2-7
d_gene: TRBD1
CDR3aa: CASSWDRGSVEQYF
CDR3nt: TGTGCCAGCAGCTGGGACAGGGGCTCGGTCGAGCAGTACTTC

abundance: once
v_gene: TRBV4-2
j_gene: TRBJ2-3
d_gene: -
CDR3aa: CASTTSGGGEPDTQYF
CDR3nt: TGTGCCAGCACCACAAGTGGTGGGGGAGAGCCAGATACGCAGTATTTT

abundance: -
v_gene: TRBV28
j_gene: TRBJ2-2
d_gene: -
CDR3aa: CASSYPDTGELFF
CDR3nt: TGTGCCAGCAGTTACCCCGACACCGGGGAGCTGTTTTTT